The source of this TCR beta chain is a study of cytomegalovirus exposure and HLA in healthy donors. The study, taken as a whole, reports: Some public TCRs appeared in many individuals, while most sequences were rare. Specificity of a few CMV-associated chains for CMV antigens was verified in vitro. Investigators reported 150 to 200 TCR beta chains as tied to cytomegalovirus. An ancestry cluster, one associated with Asian ancestry, reportedly showed fewer N-insertions than the roughly 610-donor mean in a later analysis.

The primer mix had 60 Vbeta and 13 Jbeta primers. Clones were sequenced by immunoSEQ multiplex PCR, and TCRdb holds only the in-frame ones, with some missing. In the table there are roughly 160,000 clones, around 72% of which are singletons. Details on this clone: Its matching antigen is unknown.

Sequencing used PBMCs. The sequence derives from a woman aged 45 to 65 in good health and CMV-seropositive.

CDR3 DNA: TGTGCCAGCAGCCCCGTACGGGTAGCCGGAAACACCATATATTTT. It yields the protein CASSPVRVAGNTIYF. The rearrangement uses TRBV7-8 and TRBJ1-3; D is unclear. This CDR3 has 15 amino acids. From germline, CDR1 is SGHVS and CDR2 FQNEAQ. With 5 bases removed from V and 4 bases from J, the gap between germline ends came to 15 bases. Filled out from reference TRBV7-8 and TRBJ1-3, the complete variable domain reads GAGVSQSPRYKVAKRGQDVALRCDPISGHVSLFWYQQALGQGPEFLTYFQNEAQLDKSGLPSDRFFAERPEGSVSTLKIQRTQQEDSAVYLCASSPVRVAGNTIYFGEGSWLTVV.